This entry lists 26 T cell receptor beta chains sequenced from one sample in a study of graft-versus-host responses after intestinal transplantation. No antigens are known for them. Profiled with immunoSEQ multiplex PCR; TCRdb holds only in-frame clones, not every one. The sample holds approximately 90,000 clones, 75% to 95% seen once. The input for sequencing was unstimulated CD8+ T cells sorted from spleen or lymph node cells, taken before intestinal transplant. The receptors originated from a human donor who received an intestinal transplant.

CDR3 in amino acids: CAWSVQGNQPQHF. The CDR3 DNA sequence: TGTGCCTGGAGTGTACAGGGCAATCAGCCCCAGCATTTT. This chain links TRBV30 with TRBJ1-5, with TRBD1 as a possible D gene (5 bases). The ends were cut back, 0 bases at V and 2 bases at J, with 5 bases in the middle. The CDR3 spans 13 residues. CDR1 is GTSNPN, CDR2 SVGIG, per germline (reference sequence).

The V call is TRBV13, the J call TRBJ2-1; D might be TRBD1 (6 bases). This CDR3 region has 15 residues. Trimming pared 6 bases from V and 0 bases from J, leaving 12 bases between. Germline CDR1 and CDR2: PRHDT and FYEKMQ (reference sequence). The CDR3 reads CASRVTGSSYNEQFF. The CDR3 DNA follows: TGTGCCAGCAGGGTGACAGGAAGCTCCTACAATGAGCAGTTCTTC.

The V and J genes are TRBV7-3 and TRBJ2-5; TRBD2 matches at 10 bases. The V gene end was trimmed by 4 bases and the J gene end by 5 bases; junction bases not matched to a gene: 4. The CDR3 contains 14 residues. Germline CDR1 reads SGHTA; CDR2 reads FQGTGA. The CDR3 DNA sequence: TGTGCCAGCAGCTCCAGCGGGGGGGATGAGACCCAGTACTTC. Residues: CASSSSGGDETQYF.

V and J are TRBV5-1 and TRBJ2-3; D may be TRBD1 (7 bases). The CDR3 totals 15 residues. In germline, CDR1 is SGHRS, CDR2 YFSETQ. With 5 bases removed from V and 4 bases from J, the gap between germline ends came to 17 bases. CDR3 in amino acids: CASSMGGQSSDTQYF. The CDR3 nucleotides are TGCGCCAGCAGTATGGGGGGACAGTCATCAGATACGCAGTATTTT. Full variable domain (rest looked up from reference TRBV5-1 and TRBJ2-3): KAGVTQTPRYLIKTRGQQVTLSCSPISGHRSVSWYQQTPGQGLQFLFEYFSETQRNKGNFPGRFSGRQFSNSRSEMNVSTLELGDSALYLCASSMGGQSSDTQYFGPGTRLTVL.

V gene TRBV7-3 combines with J gene TRBJ2-2, with 14 bases identical to TRBD2. Germline assignment: CDR1 SGHTA and CDR2 FQGTGA. The CDR3 loop spans 17 amino acids. V was clipped by 3 bases and J by 7 bases; unmatched bases: 7. The CDR3 region has the DNA TGTGCCAGCAGCTTGGGGACTAGCGGGAGAAGAGACGGGGAGCTGTTTTTT. Protein: CASSLGTSGRRDGELFF.

The sample holds one count of this clone. The V gene is TRBV2, the J gene TRBJ2-7; no clear D. This CDR3 is built from 14 residues. Germline V lookup: CDR1 SNHLY, CDR2 FYNNEI. The V end was cut by 4 bases, the J end by 2 bases, with 12 bases between. DNA for the CDR3: TGTGCCAGCAGTGTTGTGACAACCACCTACGAGCAGTACTTC. Encoded protein: CASSVVTTTYEQYF. Together with reference TRBV2 and TRBJ2-7, the CDR3 gives the full variable domain: EPEVTQTPSHQVTQMGQEVILRCVPISNHLYFYWYRQILGQKVEFLVSFYNNEISEKSEIFDDQFSVERPDGSNFTLKIRSTKLEDSAMYFCASSVVTTTYEQYFGPGTRLTVT.

The chain couples TRBV7-3 to TRBJ2-1, with 10 nucleotides matching TRBD2. The CDR3 totals 16 residues. From germline, CDR1 is SGHTA and CDR2 FQGTGA. V shed 5 bases, J shed 0 bases, and the junction held 4 bases outside the gene matches. The CDR3 coding sequence is TGTGCCAGCAGCCTAGCGGGGGAGAGCTCCTACAATGAGCAGTTCTTC. It encodes CASSLAGESSYNEQFF.

Only a few counts were recorded for this clone. The chain links TRBV11-2 to TRBJ1-3, with D maybe TRBD1 (5 bases). CDR3 length: 13 residues. Germline V gene data show CDR1 as SGHAT and CDR2 as FQNNGV. Trimming took 1 base from V and 8 from J, leaving 9 bases between them. This CDR3 is CASSLAGGYTIYF. The CDR3, as DNA: TGTGCCAGCAGCTTAGCTGGGGGATACACCATATATTTT.

The V and J genes are TRBV5-4 and TRBJ2-7, with a tentative D call TRBD1 (5 bases). The V and J ends lost 6 bases and 7 bases respectively, with 20 bases between them. Germline V lookup: CDR1 SGHNT, CDR2 YYREEE (reference sequence). The CDR3 is 14 amino acids. CDR3: CASNYQPTGREQYF. The CDR3 nucleotides read TGTGCCAGCAACTATCAACCCACAGGACGGGAGCAGTACTTC. The whole variable domain, filled in from reference TRBV5-4 and TRBJ2-7, reads ETGVTQSPTHLIKTRGQQVTLRCSSQSGHNTVSWYQQALGQGPQFIFQYYREEENGRGNFPPRFSGLQFPNYSSELNVNALELDDSALYLCASNYQPTGREQYFGPGTRLTVT.

This clone was counted a single time. V usage is TRBV4-2 and J usage is TRBJ1-6; D gene ambiguous. Trimming took off 0 bases at V and 0 bases at J, with 6 bases between the two ends. CDR3 size: 16 residues. Germline V gene lookup returns CDR1 LGHNA and CDR2 YNFKEQ. The CDR3 reads CASSQEDGSYNSPLHF. The CDR3 nucleotides read TGTGCCAGCAGCCAAGAGGACGGCTCCTATAATTCACCCCTCCACTTT.

The chain uses TRBV6-5 and TRBJ1-4; D is perhaps TRBD1 (6 bases). The germline V and J ends were trimmed by 0 bases and 6 bases, with 11 bases remaining between them. The CDR3 length is 15 residues. CDR1 and CDR2 from the germline V gene are MNHEY and SVGAGI. CDR3 sequence reads: CASSYSPGADEKLFF. In nucleotides, the CDR3 is TGTGCCAGCAGTTACTCGCCGGGGGCGGATGAAAAACTGTTTTTT.

This chain joins TRBV7-6 and TRBJ2-1; D not resolved. This CDR3 contains 14 residues. In germline, CDR1 is SGHVS, CDR2 FNYEAQ. Trimming cost V 1 base and J 8 bases, with 12 bases left between them. The CDR3 DNA is TGTGCCAGCAGCTTAGGGGTCGCGTTCCATGAGCAGTTCTTC. Translating it yields CASSLGVAFHEQFF.

Remarks on this clone: The junction does not match germline at one end; this may be a read error. V and J are TRBV5-7 and TRBJ2-3; D is unresolved. TRBV5-7 is an ORF, with its function uncertain. The CDR3 has 14 amino acids. The chain's CDR3 is CASSLESITDTQYF. The DNA of the CDR3 is TGCGCCAGCAGCTTGGAATCAATCACAGATACGCAGTATTTT.

The chain couples TRBV7-9 to TRBJ1-1; TRBD1 matches 7 bases. The CDR3 is 15 amino acids. Germline CDR1 SEHNR, CDR2 FQNEAQ (reference sequence). V was pared by 5 bases and J by 1 base, with 7 bases of the junction left unmatched. CDR3 sequence (DNA): TGTGCCAGCAGCCGGACAGGCCAGCCGAACACTGAAGCTTTCTTT. This gives the protein CASSRTGQPNTEAFF.

The V and J genes are TRBV4-1 and TRBJ2-2; D unresolved. The V gene's germline CDR1 is MGHRA and CDR2 YSYEKL. Trimming pared 0 bases from V and 0 bases from J, leaving 2 bases between. The CDR3 totals 14 residues. As DNA, the CDR3 is TGCGCCAGCAGCCAAGAAACGAACACCGGGGAGCTGTTTTTT. Its protein product is CASSQETNTGELFF.

The V gene is TRBV29-1, the J gene TRBJ2-5; D gene ambiguous. The CDR3 runs to 14 residues. Per germline, CDR1 SQVTM and CDR2 ANQGSEA. V gave up 6 bases and J gave up 1 base, with 15 bases separating them. The CDR3 protein is CSVHEADPQETQYF. As DNA, the CDR3 is TGCAGCGTACACGAGGCTGACCCCCAAGAGACCCAGTACTTC.

The rearrangement joins TRBV11-2 to TRBJ2-1; D call uncertain. The ends were cut back, 2 bases at V and 7 bases at J, with 3 bases in the middle. The CDR3 totals 11 residues. Looked up from germline, CDR1 is SGHAT and CDR2 is FQNNGV. The CDR3 protein is CASSLWNEQFF. The CDR3 DNA reads TGTGCCAGCAGCTTATGGAATGAGCAGTTCTTC.

This clone showed up just a few times. The chain carries TRBV7-3 and TRBJ2-1; possibly TRBD2 for D (5 bases). Trimming left V 2 bases short and J 8 bases short, with 16 bases between. CDR1 and CDR2 (germline): SGHTA, FQGTGA. This CDR3 spans 15 amino acids. The DNA for the CDR3 is TGTGCCAGCAGCTTACTTGGCCAGGTGCGGGATGAGCAGTTCTTC. It encodes CASSLLGQVRDEQFF.

This sequence joins TRBV6-1 and TRBJ2-7; maybe TRBD2 (6 bases). Germline-derived CDR1 and CDR2 are MNHNS and SASEGT. Trimming removed 8 bases at V and 4 bases at J, with 6 bases between. CDR3 size: 10 residues. The CDR3 loop reads CASGGYEQYF. CDR3 nucleotides: TGTGCCAGCGGGGGGTACGAGCAGTACTTC.

The V gene is TRBV9, the J gene TRBJ1-3, with D possibly TRBD1 on 5 matching bases. This CDR3 has 20 amino acids. V was clipped by 0 bases and J by 4 bases, with 26 bases between them. Germline CDR1 reads SGDLS; CDR2 reads YYNGEE. The CDR3 DNA reads as TGTGCCAGCAGCGTAGGACAGACGACCTCCCCATTCCCGGCCGGAAACACCATATATTTT. Translated: CASSVGQTTSPFPAGNTIYF.

V and J are TRBV28 and TRBJ2-7; D is unclear. CDR1 MDHEN and CDR2 SYDVKM come from the germline V gene. V lost 6 bases and J 0 bases, leaving 15 bases between the germline ends. The CDR3 contains 15 residues. CDR3 in amino acids: CASSFFPDRSYEQYF. CDR3 nucleotides: TGTGCCAGCAGCTTTTTCCCGGACCGCTCCTACGAGCAGTACTTC.

The rearrangement links TRBV6-1 to TRBJ2-4; 7 bases line up with TRBD1. CDR3 length: 14 amino acids. The V and J ends lost 4 bases and 13 bases, in that order; junction bases with no gene match: 13. Germline CDR1 reads MNHNS; CDR2 reads SASEGT. The DNA for the CDR3 is TGTGCCAGCAGTGCTGGGACAGCCGAACCGGGACAGTACTTC. It yields the protein CASSAGTAEPGQYF.

In nucleotides, the CDR3 is TGTGCCAGCAGTGAGGGACTAGCGGATTACAATGAGCAGTTCTTC. This encodes CASSEGLADYNEQFF. The chain joins TRBV6-1 to TRBJ2-1; 11 bases match TRBD2. From germline, CDR1 is MNHNS and CDR2 SASEGT. Trimming at V came to 3 bases and at J to 4 bases, leaving 2 bases not matched to a gene. The CDR3 is made up of 15 amino acids.

V gene TRBV2 combines with J gene TRBJ2-1; 11 nucleotides agree with TRBD2. Germline V gene sequence: CDR1 SNHLY, CDR2 FYNNEI. The CDR3 length is 19 residues. The J segment lost 4 bases and the V segment lost 1 base, leaving 12 bases of the junction unmatched. CDR3 bases: TGTGCCAGCAGTGAAGGGGGTAGCGGGAGGGCCTCAAGGTACAATGAGCAGTTCTTC. It is translated as CASSEGGSGRASRYNEQFF.

The chain has TRBV11-2 and TRBJ2-7; D is undetermined. The germline gives CDR1 SGHAT, CDR2 FQNNGV. V lost 1 base and J lost 5, with 24 bases in between. The CDR3 spans 18 residues. CDR3 in amino acids: CASSLAGFPSRFFHEQYF. In nucleotides, the CDR3 is TGTGCCAGCAGCTTAGCCGGCTTCCCGTCGAGGTTTTTCCACGAGCAGTACTTC.

This chain links TRBV7-6 with TRBJ2-2; D is unresolved. The CDR3 runs to 15 residues. V was clipped by 1 base and J by 5 bases, with 11 bases between them. Germline CDR1 and CDR2: SGHVS and FNYEAQ. The CDR3 protein is CASSLGTGSTGELFF. CDR3 sequence (DNA): TGTGCCAGCAGCTTAGGTACCGGTTCGACCGGGGAGCTGTTTTTT.